The 23 T cell receptor beta chains given below trace back to one sample, sequenced in a study of blood T cell repertoires in COVID-19. Libraries were prepared by immunoSEQ multiplex PCR; TCRdb keeps only in-frame clonotypes and omits some of them. The table includes 95,000 to 150,000 clones, 80% detected once. The sample comprised peripheral blood. These receptor sequences come from a man in his sixties with active or convalescent COVID-19.

This clone was seen a few times. This chain links TRBV2 with TRBJ2-3, with D uncertain. Trimming took 6 bases from V and 5 from J, leaving 12 bases between them. The CDR3 totals 13 residues. Germline CDR1 is SNHLY and CDR2 is FYNNEI. In DNA, the CDR3 is TGTGCCAGCAGCCTCATCGAACAAGATACGCAGTATTTT. Its translation is CASSLIEQDTQYF.

This clone appeared a single time. The chain couples TRBV21-1 to TRBJ2-4; the table's D call of TRBD2 was not tested on the DNA. TRBV21-1 is marked as a pseudogene. The CDR3 is 18 amino acids. CDR3 sequence (DNA): TGTGCCAGCAGCAAACGGGCACTAGCCCTAGGGGCCAAAAACATTCAGTACTTC. Amino acid sequence: CASSKRALALGAKNIQYF.

This chain connects TRBV3-1 (or the pseudogene TRBV3-2) to TRBJ2-7; unclear D gene. The V end was cut by 3 bases, the J end by 9 bases, with 9 bases between. Germline assignment: CDR1 LGHDT and CDR2 YNNKEL (reference sequence). The CDR3 totals 11 residues. The CDR3 region is CASSHRGGQYF. DNA of the CDR3: TGTGCCAGCAGCCACCGAGGTGGGCAGTACTTC.

The rearrangement links TRBV5-1 to TRBJ2-5, with TRBD1 matching over 8 bases. Germline V gives CDR1 SGHRS, CDR2 YFSETQ. The CDR3 extends over 14 amino acids. V was clipped by 3 bases and J by 5 bases; unmatched bases: 6. The CDR3 sequence is CASSSGTGLETQYF. Here the CDR3 DNA reads TGCGCCAGCAGCTCTGGGACAGGACTGGAGACCCAGTACTTC.

CDR3 residues: CASGTGLEKLFF. The CDR3 coding sequence is TGTGCCAGCGGGACAGGGTTGGAAAAACTGTTTTTT. This chain links TRBV5-4 with TRBJ1-4; 9 nucleotides agree with TRBD1. Germline CDR1 reads SGHNT; CDR2 reads YYREEE (reference sequence). V shed 7 bases and J 8 bases; nucleotides not matched to a gene: 3. There are 12 residues in the CDR3. Full variable domain (missing parts from reference TRBV5-4 and TRBJ1-4): ETGVTQSPTHLIKTRGQQVTLRCSSQSGHNTVSWYQQALGQGPQFIFQYYREEENGRGNFPPRFSGLQFPNYSSELNVNALELDDSALYLCASGTGLEKLFFGSGTQLSVL.

The chain links TRBV19 to TRBJ2-1, with 13 bases aligning to TRBD2. CDR3 length equals 15 residues. Germline loops: CDR1 LNHDA, CDR2 SQIVND (reference sequence). With 4 bases clipped from V and 8 bases from J, the junction kept 5 bases outside the gene matches. The CDR3 sequence: CASSTLAGGSYEQFF. CDR3 nucleotides: TGTGCCAGTAGTACACTAGCGGGAGGGAGCTATGAGCAGTTCTTC.

V usage is TRBV29-1 and J usage is TRBJ2-3, with 10 nucleotides matching TRBD2. V was clipped by 4 bases and J by 4 bases; unmatched bases: 2. Germline lookup yields CDR1 SQVTM and CDR2 ANQGSEA. This CDR3 region has 13 residues. The CDR3 sequence is CSVGAGGSDTQYF. The CDR3 DNA reads as TGCAGCGTTGGAGCGGGAGGGTCAGATACGCAGTATTTT.

The chain uses TRBV28 and TRBJ2-5; possibly TRBD2 for D (6 bases). The CDR3 sequence is 14 residues long. Germline values: CDR1 MDHEN, CDR2 SYDVKM. Trimming shortened V by 2 bases and J by 3 bases, and 10 bases separated the two germline ends. CDR3 in amino acids: CASSLSGGEETQYF. DNA for the CDR3: TGTGCCAGCAGTTTAAGTGGCGGGGAAGAGACCCAGTACTTC.

The rearrangement links TRBV4-3 to TRBJ1-6, with 7 bases identical to TRBD1. This CDR3 region has 16 residues. V shed 0 bases and J 9 bases; nucleotides not matched to a gene: 8. Germline lookup yields CDR1 LGHNA and CDR2 YSLEER. CDR3 sequence: CASSQESGGRGSPLHF. The CDR3 nucleotides are TGCGCCAGCAGCCAAGAATCAGGGGGAAGAGGTTCACCCCTCCACTTT.

The rearrangement joins TRBV19 to TRBJ2-2; D not resolved. Germline assignment: CDR1 LNHDA and CDR2 SQIVND (reference sequence). The CDR3 has 15 amino acids. V lost 2 bases to trimming and J lost 5 bases, with 12 bases between them. CDR3 protein: CASSINGLGTGELFF. The DNA for the CDR3 is TGTGCCAGTAGTATAAACGGTCTTGGTACCGGGGAGCTGTTTTTT.

This chain uses TRBV18 with TRBJ2-3; 7 positions match TRBD2. The germline V gene encodes CDR1 KGHSH and CDR2 LQKENI. After removal of 1 base from V and 1 base from J, the junction contained 2 bases not matched to a gene. The CDR3 runs to 15 residues. The CDR3 reads CASSPRSGGTDTQYF. CDR3 in DNA: TGTGCCAGCTCACCACGAAGCGGGGGCACAGATACGCAGTATTTT.

This chain links TRBV13 with TRBJ1-6, with 10 bases lining up with TRBD1. Germline V gene lookup returns CDR1 PRHDT and CDR2 FYEKMQ (reference sequence). V dropped 7 bases and J dropped 0; count of bases not matched to a gene: 18. The CDR3 runs to 21 residues. The CDR3 coding sequence is TGTGCCAGCATCTCTTCTCCTCCGGGACAGGGGATTAGCTCCTATAATTCACCCCTCCACTTT. This sequence encodes CASISSPPGQGISSYNSPLHF.

This CDR3 reads CASSSPGHANTGELFF. The DNA of the CDR3 is TGTGCCAGCAGCTCCCCGGGACACGCGAACACCGGGGAGCTGTTTTTT. The chain joins TRBV11-2 to TRBJ2-2; D possibly corresponds to TRBD1 (6 bases). CDR3 length equals 16 residues. CDR1 SGHAT and CDR2 FQNNGV come from the germline V gene. V lost 4 bases, J lost 0 bases, and 12 bases lay in between.

This rearrangement joins TRBV27 to TRBJ2-3; TRBD2 agrees at 7 bases. Trimming at V came to 10 bases and at J to 5 bases, leaving 12 bases not matched to a gene. The CDR3 is 14 amino acids. Germline CDR1 and CDR2: MNHEY and SMNVEV (reference sequence). The CDR3 is CATGLVGKVDTQYF. The CDR3 region has the DNA TGTGCCACCGGACTAGTGGGAAAGGTAGATACGCAGTATTTT.

J is TRBJ2-2 and V is TRBV11-3; possibly TRBD2 for D (5 bases). Trimming took off 0 bases at V and 5 bases at J, with 10 bases between the two ends. The CDR3 is 15 amino acids. CDR1 is SGHNT, CDR2 YENEEA, per germline. CDR3 bases: TGTGCCAGCAGCTTAGATCGTGCGGGTACCGGGGAGCTGTTTTTT. Its translation is CASSLDRAGTGELFF.

V gene TRBV29-1 combines with J gene TRBJ2-3, with TRBD2 as a possible D gene (6 bases). There are 14 residues in the CDR3. CDR1 and CDR2 from the germline V gene are SQVTM and ANQGSEA. The V gene lost 4 bases and the J gene lost 2 bases, with 13 bases spanning the gap. The CDR3 sequence: CSVVRDWYTDTQYF. The CDR3 nucleotides read TGCAGCGTTGTACGGGACTGGTACACAGATACGCAGTATTTT.

The genes are TRBV4-1 and TRBJ2-1, with a possible D match to TRBD2 (6 bases). The CDR3 spans 14 residues. Trimming pared 7 bases from V and 4 bases from J, leaving 14 bases between. Germline V gene lookup returns CDR1 MGHRA and CDR2 YSYEKL. The CDR3 is CASKRARAYNEQFF. The DNA for the CDR3 is TGCGCCAGCAAGCGGGCCAGGGCGTACAATGAGCAGTTCTTC.

The chain links TRBV19 to TRBJ2-1, with 9 bases fitting TRBD1. The CDR3 is 15 residues long. Germline values: CDR1 LNHDA, CDR2 SQIVND (reference sequence). V lost 2 bases and J lost 2; bases outside the gene matches: 1. Written as DNA, the CDR3 is TGTGCCAGTAGTATACACAGGGGGCCCTACAATGAGCAGTTCTTC. Encoded protein: CASSIHRGPYNEQFF.

J is TRBJ2-1 and V is TRBV7-8; D might be TRBD2 (6 bases). Germline V CDR1 and CDR2: SGHVS, FQNEAQ. This CDR3 has 14 residues. V lost 2 bases and J lost 9, with 14 bases in between. The CDR3: CASSLLQGLAEQFF. DNA of the CDR3: TGTGCCAGCAGCTTATTGCAGGGACTTGCTGAGCAGTTCTTC. Combining the CDR3 with reference TRBV7-8 and TRBJ2-1 gives the whole variable domain GAGVSQSPRYKVAKRGQDVALRCDPISGHVSLFWYQQALGQGPEFLTYFQNEAQLDKSGLPSDRFFAERPEGSVSTLKIQRTQQEDSAVYLCASSLLQGLAEQFFGPGTRLTVL.

V gene TRBV6-6 combines with J gene TRBJ2-7; 10 bases align to TRBD1. Germline V CDR1 and CDR2: MNHNY, SVGAGI (reference sequence). V trimming: 2 bases; J trimming: 6 bases; junction bases outside the gene matches: 10. The length of the CDR3 is 16 residues. The CDR3 reads CASSYPMGQGSSEQYF. DNA of the CDR3: TGTGCCAGCAGTTACCCCATGGGACAGGGGTCGAGCGAGCAGTACTTC.

V and J are TRBV27 and TRBJ1-3, with 7 bases lining up with TRBD1. J gave up 1 base and V 4 bases, and 7 bases lay outside the gene matches. The length of the CDR3 is 16 residues. Looked up from germline, CDR1 is MNHEY and CDR2 is SMNVEV (reference sequence). The CDR3 loop reads CASSSLTGVSGNTIYF. The CDR3 DNA reads as TGTGCCAGCAGTTCCCTCACAGGGGTATCTGGAAACACCATATATTTT.

This clone showed up just once. As DNA, the CDR3 is TGTGCCAGCAGCCAGGAGCGGCCCCTCTACAATGAGCAGTTCTTC. Its protein product is CASSQERPLYNEQFF. This chain connects TRBV28 to TRBJ2-1, with D perhaps TRBD2 (5 bases). V gave up 6 bases and J gave up 3 bases, with 15 bases separating them. CDR3 length: 15 residues. CDR1 is MDHEN and CDR2 is SYDVKM in the germline V gene. Full variable domain (missing parts from reference TRBV28 and TRBJ2-1): DVKVTQSSRYLVKRTGEKVFLECVQDMDHENMFWYRQDPGLGLRLIYFSYDVKMKEKGDIPEGYSVSREKKERFSLILESASTNQTSMYLCASSQERPLYNEQFFGPGTRLTVL.

This chain connects TRBV5-4 to TRBJ2-5, with TRBD2 matching 12 bases. Germline V lookup: CDR1 SGHNT, CDR2 YYREEE (reference sequence). J lost 3 bases, V lost 0 bases, and 3 bases had no gene match. The CDR3 runs to 16 residues. The DNA for the CDR3 is TGTGCCAGCAGCTTGGCCGGACTAGCGGGAAAAGAGACCCAGTACTTC. Translated: CASSLAGLAGKETQYF.